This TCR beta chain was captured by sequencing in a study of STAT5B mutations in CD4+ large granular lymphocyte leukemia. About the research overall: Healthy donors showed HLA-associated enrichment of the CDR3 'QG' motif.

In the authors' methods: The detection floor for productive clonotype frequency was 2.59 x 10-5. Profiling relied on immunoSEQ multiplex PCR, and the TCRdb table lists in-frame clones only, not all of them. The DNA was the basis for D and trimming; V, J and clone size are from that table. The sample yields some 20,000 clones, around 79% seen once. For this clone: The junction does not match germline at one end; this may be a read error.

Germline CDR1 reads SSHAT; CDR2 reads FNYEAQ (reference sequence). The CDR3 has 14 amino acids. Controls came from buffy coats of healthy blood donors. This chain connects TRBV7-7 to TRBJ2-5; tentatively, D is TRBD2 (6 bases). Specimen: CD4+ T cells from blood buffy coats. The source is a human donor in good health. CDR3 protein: CASSLETAGGTQYF. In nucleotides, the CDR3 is TGTGCTAGCAGCTTAGAGACCGCCGGGGGGACCCAGTACTTC.